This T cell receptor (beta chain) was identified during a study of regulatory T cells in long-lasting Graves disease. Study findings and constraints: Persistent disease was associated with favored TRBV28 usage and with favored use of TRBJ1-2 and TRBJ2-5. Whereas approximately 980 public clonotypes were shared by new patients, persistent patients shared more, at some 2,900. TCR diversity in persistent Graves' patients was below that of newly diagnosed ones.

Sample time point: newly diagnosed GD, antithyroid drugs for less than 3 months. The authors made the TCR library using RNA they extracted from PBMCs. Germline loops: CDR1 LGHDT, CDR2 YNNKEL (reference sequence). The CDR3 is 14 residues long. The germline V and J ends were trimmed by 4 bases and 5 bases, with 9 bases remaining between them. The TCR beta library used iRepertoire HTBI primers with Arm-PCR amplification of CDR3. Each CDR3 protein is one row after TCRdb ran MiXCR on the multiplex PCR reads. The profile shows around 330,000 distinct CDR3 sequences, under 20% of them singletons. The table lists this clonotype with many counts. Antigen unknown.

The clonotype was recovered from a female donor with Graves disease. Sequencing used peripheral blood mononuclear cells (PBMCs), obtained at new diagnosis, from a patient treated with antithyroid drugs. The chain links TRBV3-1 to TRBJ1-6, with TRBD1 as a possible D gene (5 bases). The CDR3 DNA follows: TGTGCCAGCAGCCCGAGGGGAAATAATTCACCCCTCCACTTT. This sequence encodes CASSPRGNNSPLHF.